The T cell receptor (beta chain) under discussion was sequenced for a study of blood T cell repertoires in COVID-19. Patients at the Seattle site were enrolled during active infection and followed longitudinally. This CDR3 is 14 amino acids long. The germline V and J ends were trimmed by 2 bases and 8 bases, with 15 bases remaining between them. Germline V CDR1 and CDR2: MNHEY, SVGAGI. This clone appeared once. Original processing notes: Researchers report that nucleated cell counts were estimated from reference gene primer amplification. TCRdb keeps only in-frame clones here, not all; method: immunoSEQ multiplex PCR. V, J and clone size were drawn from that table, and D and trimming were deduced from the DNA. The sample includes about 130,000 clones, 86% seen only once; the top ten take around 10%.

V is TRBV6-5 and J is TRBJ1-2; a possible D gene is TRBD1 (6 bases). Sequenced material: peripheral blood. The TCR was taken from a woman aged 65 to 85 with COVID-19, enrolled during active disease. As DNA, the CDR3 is TGTGCCAGCAGTTACCTGGTCACGGGGGGCGGCTACACCTTC. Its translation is CASSYLVTGGGYTF.